One and the same sample provided the 24 T cell receptor beta chains below, sequenced in a study of early T cells in non-severe SARS-CoV-2 infection. Via MiXCR, TCRdb re-called the 5' RACE reads, giving one row per CDR3 protein. The sample yields some 57,000 distinct CDR3 sequences, 8% to 10% seen once. What was sequenced was whole blood. These TCRs come from an adult who was a healthcare worker with PCR-confirmed SARS-CoV-2 infection or an uninfected control (not recorded which).

The chain joins TRBV28 to TRBJ2-6, with D possibly TRBD1 on 5 matching bases. This CDR3 has 16 residues. From germline, CDR1 is MDHEN and CDR2 SYDVKM. The V gene lost 4 bases and the J gene lost 4 bases, with 14 bases spanning the gap. Written as DNA, the CDR3 is TGTGCCAGCAGTTGGGGCAGGCTCTCCGGGGCCAACGTCCTGACTTTC. Translating it yields CASSWGRLSGANVLTF.

This clonotype was counted between two and nine times. The final CDR3 position lacks the conserved phenylalanine or tryptophan, pointing to a likely read error. The DNA is omitted, as the CDR3 cannot be located on it reliably, and the CDR3 follows TCRdb's listing. The V and J genes are TRBV5-1 and TRBJ2-3; no DNA check was done on the table's D call, TRBD1. The CDR3 region is 11 residues in length, termini included. Germline V gene data show CDR1 as SGHRS and CDR2 as YFSETQ. CDR3 protein: CASSGTGTQQY.

Within the sample, this clonotype is medium-sized (0.01 to 0.1%). The J gene is TRBJ2-7, the V gene TRBV20-1, with 11 bases matching TRBD1. CDR3 length equals 14 residues. Germline-derived CDR1 and CDR2 are DFQATT and SNEGSKA (reference sequence). V lost 5 bases and J lost 6; bases outside the gene matches: 9. For the CDR3, the DNA is TGCAGTGCTCCGACCGGGACAGGGGGTCGCGAGCAGTACTTC. The encoded protein is CSAPTGTGGREQYF.

This clonotype was picked up a small number of times. J is TRBJ2-1 and V is TRBV12-3 or TRBV12-4; D tentatively fits TRBD1 or TRBD2 (6 bases each). The CDR3 has 19 residues. Trimming removed 3 bases at V and 4 bases at J, with 25 bases between. CDR3 region: CASSFRGGRGGKPYNEQFF. In DNA form, the CDR3 reads TGTGCCAGCAGTTTCAGGGGCGGGCGCGGCGGGAAACCTTACAATGAGCAGTTCTTC.

This chain links TRBV10-2 with TRBJ1-2, with D uncertain. The CDR3 extends over 13 amino acids. Trimming stripped 2 bases from V and 5 bases from J, with 9 bases between. Germline lookup yields CDR1 WSHSY and CDR2 SAAADI. The CDR3 bases are TGCGCCAGCAGTGAGGGGAGAGAATATGGCTACACCTTC. It encodes CASSEGREYGYTF.

This clonotype was found many times. The chain links TRBV28 to TRBJ2-3, with D possibly being TRBD1 (7 bases). The CDR3 spans 15 residues. From germline, CDR1 is MDHEN and CDR2 SYDVKM. V was pared by 2 bases and J by 5 bases, with 14 bases between. The DNA of the CDR3 is TGTGCCAGCAGTTTACGACAGGGAGGTGTAGATACGCAGTATTTT. Its protein product is CASSLRQGGVDTQYF.

The table lists this clonotype with many counts. The genes are TRBV5-6 and TRBJ2-1, with 12 bases aligning to TRBD1. The germline V gene has CDR1 SGHDT and CDR2 YYEEEE. This CDR3 is 15 amino acids long. After removal of 4 bases from V and 10 bases from J, the junction contained 9 bases not matched to a gene. The CDR3 spells CASSPPGQGAGEQFF. In DNA form, the CDR3 reads TGTGCCAGCAGCCCCCCGGGACAGGGGGCGGGGGAGCAGTTCTTC.

This clonotype was detected many times. The chain has TRBV7-9 and TRBJ2-3; D gene uncertain. Trimming shortened V by 4 bases and J by 6 bases, and 11 bases separated the two germline ends. Germline V CDR1 and CDR2: SEHNR, FQNEAQ (reference sequence). CDR3 length equals 13 residues. The CDR3 loop reads CASSSSTEDTQYF. CDR3 sequence (DNA): TGTGCCAGCAGCTCCTCGACCGAGGATACGCAGTATTTT.

The chain uses TRBV12-3 or TRBV12-4 and TRBJ2-3, with 12 bases identical to TRBD2. The junction had 5 bases not matched to a gene; V was cut back by 4 bases and J by 6 bases. The CDR3 is 15 residues long. In nucleotides, the CDR3 is TGTGCCAGCAGTTCAGGACTAGCGGGGACGGATACGCAGTATTTT. This translates into CASSSGLAGTDTQYF.

This clonotype has at least ten counts. V and J are TRBV10-1 and TRBJ2-1, with 10 bases aligning to TRBD2. The CDR3 is made up of 17 amino acids. V trimming: 0 bases; J trimming: 4 bases; junction bases outside the gene matches: 6. In germline, CDR1 is WNHNN, CDR2 SYGVQD (reference sequence). The CDR3 region has the DNA TGCGCCAGCAGTGAGTCCCTTCTAGCGGGAGTGTACAATGAGCAGTTCTTC. As protein: CASSESLLAGVYNEQFF.

This clonotype was observed at least ten times. The chain carries TRBV30 and TRBJ1-1; a weak D match, TRBD1 (6 bases). The CDR3 covers 11 residues. The V gene lost 5 bases and the J gene lost 8 bases, with 12 bases spanning the gap. Looked up from germline, CDR1 is GTSNPN and CDR2 is SVGIG (reference sequence). The CDR3 loop is CAWGNTGEAFF. CDR3 nucleotide sequence: TGTGCCTGGGGGAATACAGGGGAAGCTTTCTTT.

The chain has TRBV9 and TRBJ2-3; tentatively, D is TRBD2 (5 bases). The length of the CDR3 is 15 residues. V dropped 3 bases and J dropped 4 bases, with 15 bases sitting between them. Germline CDR1 and CDR2: SGDLS and YYNGEE. In DNA, the CDR3 is TGTGCCAGCAGCGCTTGGAGCGGTTCCCCAGATACGCAGTATTTT. Protein sequence: CASSAWSGSPDTQYF.

The rearrangement uses TRBV6-5 and TRBJ1-1, with 9 bases aligning to TRBD1. V dropped 8 bases and J dropped 5; count of bases not matched to a gene: 9. The CDR3 is made up of 14 amino acids. Germline loops: CDR1 MNHEY, CDR2 SVGAGI. CDR3 in amino acids: CASRFGTGITEAFF. DNA of the CDR3: TGTGCCAGCCGTTTCGGGACAGGGATAACTGAAGCTTTCTTT.

In this sample, this clonotype turned up many times. This rearrangement joins TRBV7-8 to TRBJ2-5, with D maybe TRBD1 (5 bases). The germline V gene encodes CDR1 SGHVS and CDR2 FQNEAQ. The CDR3 runs to 15 residues. Between the trimmed V and J ends, which lost 5 bases and 4 bases, there was a span of 17 bases. The CDR3 loop is CASSEQGRIGETQYF. The CDR3 DNA reads as TGTGCCAGCAGCGAGCAGGGTCGGATCGGAGAGACCCAGTACTTC.

The chain has TRBV3-1 and TRBJ2-7; no clear D gene. The CDR3 is made up of 13 amino acids. The germline V gene encodes CDR1 LGHDT and CDR2 YNNKEL (reference sequence). V lost 0 bases and J lost 9, with 12 bases in between. The DNA of the CDR3 is TGTGCCAGCAGCCAAGAGGTTTGGTTGGGGCAGTACTTC. Protein product: CASSQEVWLGQYF.

Many counts were recorded for this clonotype. The rearrangement joins TRBV20-1 to TRBJ1-1, with a possible D match to TRBD1 (6 bases). The CDR3 length is 12 residues. Germline lookup yields CDR1 DFQATT and CDR2 SNEGSKA (reference sequence). Trimming stripped 5 bases from V and 2 bases from J, with 9 bases between. CDR3 loop: CSAAGVNTEAFF. The CDR3 DNA reads as TGCAGTGCTGCAGGGGTCAACACTGAAGCTTTCTTT.

V gene TRBV3-1 combines with J gene TRBJ1-1; D is unclear. The V gene's germline CDR1 is LGHDT and CDR2 YNNKEL (reference sequence). This CDR3 comprises 12 residues. V was shortened by 4 bases and J by 7 bases, with 10 bases between the two germline ends. The CDR3 sequence: CASSLIRGEAFF. The CDR3 coding sequence is TGTGCCAGCAGCCTCATACGGGGTGAAGCTTTCTTT. Looking up the rest from reference TRBV3-1 and TRBJ1-1 gives the full variable domain: DTAVSQTPKYLVTQMGNDKSIKCEQNLGHDTMYWYKQDSKKFLKIMFSYNNKELIINETVPNRFSPKSPDKAHLNLHINSLELGDSAVYFCASSLIRGEAFFGQGTRLTVV.

The table lists this clonotype with a few counts. The rearrangement joins TRBV3-1 to TRBJ2-3; D may be TRBD1 (5 bases). The CDR3 extends over 14 amino acids. Germline CDR1 is LGHDT and CDR2 is YNNKEL (reference sequence). V gave up 1 base and J gave up 4 bases, with 9 bases separating them. The CDR3 DNA follows: TGTGCCAGCAGCCAAGGTGGGGCAGCAGATACGCAGTATTTT. Encoded protein: CASSQGGAADTQYF.

This clonotype was seen a handful of times. CDR3 DNA sequence: TGCGCCAGCAGCGTCTCTGGGACAGGGGAATTGGATGAGCAGTTCTTC. This sequence encodes CASSVSGTGELDEQFF. The chain uses TRBV5-1 and TRBJ2-1; 10 bases align to TRBD1. This CDR3 has 16 residues. V shed 4 bases, J shed 8 bases, and the junction held 12 bases outside the gene matches. Germline CDR1 and CDR2: SGHRS and YFSETQ.

In regard to this clonotype: One base away lies a much larger clone, so this may be a sequencing read error. V usage is TRBV2 and J usage is TRBJ2-2; 7 bases agree with TRBD1. This CDR3 has 15 residues. After removal of 4 bases from V and 1 base from J, the junction contained 3 bases not matched to a gene. Germline V gene sequence: CDR1 SNHLY, CDR2 FYNNEI. This chain's CDR3 is CASSGGQENTGELFF. The CDR3 DNA follows: TGTGCCAGCAGTGGTGGACAGGAGAACACCGGGGAGCTGTTTTTT.

The table lists this clonotype with many counts. This rearrangement joins TRBV29-1 to TRBJ1-2; D call uncertain. The CDR3 is 13 residues long. The germline V gene encodes CDR1 SQVTM and CDR2 ANQGSEA. Trimming removed 3 bases from V and 6 bases from J, with 14 bases in between. The CDR3 DNA is TGCAGCGTTGATCTGGGGTTGTTACATGGCTACACCTTC. Translating gives CSVDLGLLHGYTF.

This rearrangement joins TRBV3-1 to TRBJ2-7; D is possibly TRBD2 (6 bases). The CDR3 totals 13 residues. Trimming took off 1 base at V and 9 bases at J, with 13 bases between the two ends. Per the germline V gene, CDR1 is LGHDT and CDR2 is YNNKEL (reference sequence). CDR3 loop: CASSQAGGLGQYF. The CDR3 region has the DNA TGTGCCAGCAGCCAAGCCGGGGGTCTGGGGCAGTACTTC.

In its sample, this clonotype was seen many times. CDR3: CASSLGPGSSYEQYF. CDR3 bases: TGTGCCAGCAGCTTAGGGCCCGGTAGCTCCTACGAGCAGTACTTC. The rearrangement joins TRBV7-9 to TRBJ2-7; no clear D. V was cut by 1 base and J by 0 bases, with 10 bases left in between. Germline lookup yields CDR1 SEHNR and CDR2 FQNEAQ (reference sequence). The CDR3 consists of 15 residues.

J is TRBJ2-7 and V is TRBV27; no definite D call. The germline V gene has CDR1 MNHEY and CDR2 SMNVEV (reference sequence). The CDR3 has 9 residues. Trimming removed 7 bases at V and 2 bases at J, with 0 bases between. CDR3 residues: CASTYEQYF. CDR3 DNA sequence: TGTGCCAGCACCTACGAGCAGTACTTC.